One and the same sample provided the 24 T cell receptor beta chains below, sequenced in a study of technical replicates of blood from a few donors. Produced via immunoSEQ multiplex PCR; TCRdb's table is partial and in-frame only. The sample holds tens of thousands of clones, about 94% seen once. The sequencing input was PBMCs. The receptors shown here come from a human donor in good health. Some clones in this sample may be carry-over from other donors' samples.

The chain couples TRBV19 to TRBJ2-7, with a weak D call TRBD2 (6 bases). Trimming left V 3 bases short and J 3 bases short, with 15 bases between. The germline V gene has CDR1 LNHDA and CDR2 SQIVND (reference sequence). This CDR3 spans 15 amino acids. This CDR3 is CASSITLAAVYEQYF. In DNA, the CDR3 is TGTGCCAGTAGTATTACCTTAGCGGCCGTCTACGAGCAGTACTTC.

The chain carries TRBV5-4 and TRBJ2-3; TRBD2 aligns across 9 bases. The CDR3 covers 15 residues. With 6 bases clipped from V and 0 bases from J, the junction kept 5 bases outside the gene matches. Per germline, CDR1 SGHNT and CDR2 YYREEE (reference sequence). In DNA, the CDR3 is TGTGCCAGCACTGCTAGCGGGACTAGCACAGATACGCAGTATTTT. This sequence encodes CASTASGTSTDTQYF.

J is TRBJ2-1 and V is TRBV6-5; the match to TRBD2 covers 8 bases. The CDR3 totals 13 residues. J was trimmed by 8 bases and V by 2 bases; bases with no gene match: 2. The germline V gene has CDR1 MNHEY and CDR2 SVGAGI. DNA for the CDR3: TGTGCCAGCAGTTACACGGGAGGGTATGAGCAGTTCTTC. It encodes CASSYTGGYEQFF.

CDR3 nucleotides: TGTGCCAGTAGTACCCTAGTGCCAAACTATGGCTACACCTTC. Residues: CASSTLVPNYGYTF. V and J are TRBV19 and TRBJ1-2; D uncertain. Germline V gene sequence: CDR1 LNHDA, CDR2 SQIVND (reference sequence). V shed 4 bases and J shed 2 bases, with 11 bases lying between them. This CDR3 region has 14 residues.

The chain uses TRBV6-5 and TRBJ1-2, with D hard to call. Trimming removed 0 bases at V and 5 bases at J, with 10 bases between. In germline, CDR1 is MNHEY, CDR2 SVGAGI. This CDR3 comprises 14 residues. CDR3 nucleotide sequence: TGTGCCAGCAGTTACTCGAATACAGTATATGGCTACACCTTC. This translates into CASSYSNTVYGYTF.

The V call is TRBV5-6, the J call TRBJ1-1; 8 nucleotides align to TRBD1. Germline CDR1 is SGHDT and CDR2 is YYEEEE. CDR3 length: 16 amino acids. V was clipped by 8 bases and J by 3 bases; unmatched bases: 15. The chain's CDR3 is CASIKYATGGYTEAFF. The CDR3 nucleotides read TGTGCCAGTATTAAGTACGCTACAGGGGGTTACACTGAAGCTTTCTTT.

This clone was counted once. The chain recombines TRBV7-2 with TRBJ1-2, with D hard to call. Germline-derived CDR1 and CDR2 are SGHTA and FQGNSA. This CDR3 is 11 amino acids long. Trimming left V 3 bases short and J 4 bases short, with 3 bases between. The CDR3: CASSLSYGYTF. CDR3 in DNA: TGTGCCAGCAGCTTGAGCTATGGCTACACCTTC.

V is TRBV4-3 and J is TRBJ2-3; weak D call: TRBD1 (6 bases). The CDR3 sequence is 17 residues long. V dropped 0 bases and J dropped 2 bases, with 15 bases sitting between them. The V gene's germline CDR1 is LGHNA and CDR2 YSLEER. The CDR3 coding sequence is TGCGCCAGCAGCCAAGATCAGGGGTTTCCCAACACAGATACGCAGTATTTT. This gives the protein CASSQDQGFPNTDTQYF.

The chain links TRBV19 to TRBJ2-1, with 10 nucleotides matching TRBD1. CDR3 length: 15 residues. With V trimmed by 6 bases and J by 4 bases, 6 bases remained unmatched. Germline CDR1 is LNHDA and CDR2 is SQIVND (reference sequence). Written as DNA, the CDR3 is TGTGCCAGTAGCCTCCGGACAGGGGGATACAATGAGCAGTTCTTC. Its translation is CASSLRTGGYNEQFF.

The rearrangement joins TRBV5-1 to TRBJ1-4; no clear D. The CDR3 totals 15 residues. Germline assignment: CDR1 SGHRS and CDR2 YFSETQ. Deletions cut 0 bases from V and 5 bases from J, with 11 bases between. The CDR3 reads CASSLVAGENEKLFF. CDR3 sequence (DNA): TGCGCCAGCAGCTTGGTTGCTGGGGAGAATGAAAAACTGTTTTTT.

CDR3 sequence: CASRLAGGYVTSGSLDF. In DNA, the CDR3 is TGTGCAAGTCGCTTAGCCGGGGGCTACGTGACTAGCGGGAGTTTGGACTTC. This chain joins TRBV12-2 and TRBJ2-7; TRBD2, the table's D call, was not compared with the DNA. TRBV12-2 is recorded as a pseudogene. The CDR3 is made up of 17 amino acids.

This sequence joins TRBV6-5 and TRBJ1-4; 9 bases map to TRBD1. Germline V gene data show CDR1 as MNHEY and CDR2 as SVGAGI. The J segment lost 7 bases and the V segment lost 7 bases, leaving 7 bases of the junction unmatched. The length of the CDR3 is 14 residues. Here the CDR3 reads CASNIRQGGEKLFF. DNA for the CDR3: TGTGCCAGCAACATTCGACAGGGGGGTGAAAAACTGTTTTTT.

The chain employs TRBV11-3 and TRBJ2-2, with D possibly TRBD1 on 7 matching bases. Germline lookup yields CDR1 SGHNT and CDR2 YENEEA. Deletions cut 3 bases from V and 4 bases from J, with 12 bases between. The CDR3 sequence is 15 residues long. CDR3 protein: CASSFRQGGTGELFF. CDR3 coding DNA: TGTGCCAGCAGCTTCAGGCAGGGGGGCACCGGGGAGCTGTTTTTT.

This chain joins TRBV7-7 and TRBJ2-1, with 11 bases aligning to TRBD2. CDR1 is SSHAT and CDR2 is FNYEAQ in the germline V gene (reference sequence). With V trimmed by 1 base and J by 9 bases, 5 bases remained unmatched. CDR3 size: 15 residues. CDR3: CASSLGLAGTSEQFF. Written as DNA, the CDR3 is TGTGCCAGCAGCTTAGGACTAGCGGGAACGAGTGAGCAGTTCTTC.

The chain has TRBV6-6 and TRBJ1-3, with 11 bases aligning to TRBD1. CDR1 MNHNY and CDR2 SVGAGI come from the germline V gene (reference sequence). The V and J ends lost 4 bases and 9 bases, in that order; junction bases with no gene match: 5. The CDR3 loop spans 14 amino acids. The CDR3 nucleotides are TGTGCCAGCAGTTTCGGACAGGGGGCGAGCACCATATATTTT. This gives the protein CASSFGQGASTIYF.

The V and J genes are TRBV5-4 and TRBJ1-2, with TRBD1 matching 7 bases. V was clipped by 5 bases and J by 7 bases; unmatched bases: 8. This CDR3 has 13 residues. Germline-derived CDR1 and CDR2 are SGHNT and YYREEE (reference sequence). The CDR3: CASRDRVGGGYTF. The CDR3 DNA reads TGTGCCAGCAGAGACAGGGTAGGCGGTGGCTACACCTTC.

V is TRBV4-1 and J is TRBJ2-3, with 8 positions matching TRBD2. This CDR3 has 15 amino acids. V shed 4 bases and J 6 bases; nucleotides not matched to a gene: 9. Germline V gene lookup returns CDR1 MGHRA and CDR2 YSYEKL. This CDR3 reads CASSPGTRVLDTQYF. The CDR3 nucleotides are TGCGCCAGCAGCCCCGGGACTAGAGTTTTGGATACGCAGTATTTT.

CDR3 sequence (DNA): TGTGCCAGCAGTCCGGGACAGGGACTAGCCAAAAACATTCAGTACTTC. As protein: CASSPGQGLAKNIQYF. The rearrangement joins TRBV27 to TRBJ2-4; 9 bases map to TRBD1. Germline V CDR1 and CDR2: MNHEY, SMNVEV (reference sequence). V lost 5 bases to trimming and J lost 0 bases; unmatched junction nucleotides: 5. The CDR3 sequence is 16 residues long.

The chain employs TRBV7-2 and TRBJ1-5; D unclear. The CDR3 totals 15 residues. V gave up 3 bases and J gave up 0 bases, with 9 bases separating them. Per the germline V gene, CDR1 is SGHTA and CDR2 is FQGNSA. CDR3 protein: CASSFGVYSNQPQHF. The CDR3 DNA reads TGTGCCAGCAGCTTCGGGGTCTATAGCAATCAGCCCCAGCATTTT.

The V gene is TRBV6-6, the J gene TRBJ2-1; 10 nucleotides line up with TRBD1. With V trimmed by 6 bases and J by 5 bases, 4 bases remained unmatched. Germline V CDR1 and CDR2: MNHNY, SVGAGI (reference sequence). The CDR3 has 14 amino acids. CDR3 in amino acids: CASSDRGLHNEQFF. CDR3 sequence (DNA): TGTGCCAGCAGCGACAGGGGGCTCCACAATGAGCAGTTCTTC.

The genes are TRBV18 and TRBJ2-5, with D uncertain. V gave up 2 bases and J gave up 5 bases, with 18 bases separating them. CDR1 is KGHSH and CDR2 is LQKENI in the germline V gene. The CDR3 has 16 amino acids. The CDR3 DNA follows: TGTGCCAGCTCACCAGGGCTCACCACAACTCCGGAGACCCAGTACTTC. Translated: CASSPGLTTTPETQYF.

V gene TRBV19 combines with J gene TRBJ2-1; no firm D call. V lost 3 bases and J lost 7, with 13 bases in between. CDR1 is LNHDA, CDR2 SQIVND, per germline (reference sequence). The CDR3 is made up of 14 amino acids. CDR3 in amino acids: CASSMVGTRNEQFF. Written as DNA, the CDR3 is TGTGCCAGTAGTATGGTCGGTACCCGGAATGAGCAGTTCTTC.

This clone came up a few times. This chain joins TRBV14 and TRBJ1-1, with D possibly TRBD1 on 6 matching bases. V dropped 2 bases and J dropped 2 bases, with 18 bases sitting between them. This CDR3 spans 17 amino acids. CDR1 SGHDN and CDR2 FVKESK come from the germline V gene. The CDR3 spells CASSQLTGGRGNTEAFF. The CDR3 DNA sequence: TGTGCCAGCAGCCAATTGACGGGGGGCAGGGGAAACACTGAAGCTTTCTTT.

Note on this clone: The same CDR3 can be traced to other DNA sequences in this sample. This rearrangement joins TRBV28 to TRBJ1-1; 7 nucleotides line up with TRBD1. The ends lost 5 bases at V and 1 base at J; junction bases unmatched: 4. This CDR3 spans 14 amino acids. Germline lookup yields CDR1 MDHEN and CDR2 SYDVKM. Here the CDR3 reads CASSPGQPNTEAFF. For the CDR3, the DNA is TGTGCCAGCAGTCCGGGACAGCCGAACACTGAAGCTTTCTTT.